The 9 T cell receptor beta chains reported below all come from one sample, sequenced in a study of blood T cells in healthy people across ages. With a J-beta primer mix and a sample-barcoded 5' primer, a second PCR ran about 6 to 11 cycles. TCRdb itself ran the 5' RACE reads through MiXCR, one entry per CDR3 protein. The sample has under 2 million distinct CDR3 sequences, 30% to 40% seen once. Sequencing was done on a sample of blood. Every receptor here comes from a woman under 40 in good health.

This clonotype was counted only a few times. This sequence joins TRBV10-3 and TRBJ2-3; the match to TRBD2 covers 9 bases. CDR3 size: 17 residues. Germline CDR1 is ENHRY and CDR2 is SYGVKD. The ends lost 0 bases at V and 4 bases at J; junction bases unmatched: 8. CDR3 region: CAISESGAGGLADTQYF. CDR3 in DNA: TGTGCCATCAGTGAGTCGGGAGCGGGGGGTTTGGCAGATACGCAGTATTTT.

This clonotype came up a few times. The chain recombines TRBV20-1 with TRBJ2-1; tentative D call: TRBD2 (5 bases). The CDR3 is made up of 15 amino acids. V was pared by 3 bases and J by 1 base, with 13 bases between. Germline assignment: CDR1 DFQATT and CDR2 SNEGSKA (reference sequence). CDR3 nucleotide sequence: TGCAGTGCTAGGGAGGAAAATTATTCCTACAATGAGCAGTTCTTC. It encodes CSAREENYSYNEQFF.

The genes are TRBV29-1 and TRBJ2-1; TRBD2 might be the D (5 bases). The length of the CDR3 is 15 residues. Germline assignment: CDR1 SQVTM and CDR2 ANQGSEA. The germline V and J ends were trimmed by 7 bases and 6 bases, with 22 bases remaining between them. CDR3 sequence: CSARRDPGTINEQFF. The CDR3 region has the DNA TGCAGCGCCCGACGGGATCCGGGAACCATCAATGAGCAGTTCTTC.

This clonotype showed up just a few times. CDR3 region: CATSGDRDDGANVLTF. Written as DNA, the CDR3 is TGTGCCACCAGTGGCGACCGGGATGATGGGGCCAACGTCCTGACTTTC. The chain couples TRBV24-1 to TRBJ2-6, with D maybe TRBD2 (5 bases). In germline, CDR1 is KGHDR, CDR2 SFDVKD. The CDR3 is made up of 16 amino acids. Trimming stripped 5 bases from V and 3 bases from J, with 13 bases between.

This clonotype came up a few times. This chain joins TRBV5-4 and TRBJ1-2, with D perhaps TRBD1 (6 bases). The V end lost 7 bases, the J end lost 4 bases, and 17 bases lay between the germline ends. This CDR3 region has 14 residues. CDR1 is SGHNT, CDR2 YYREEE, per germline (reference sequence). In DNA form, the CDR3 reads TGTGCCAGCGGGGGCGGACAGAATATCTATGGCTACACCTTC. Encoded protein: CASGGGQNIYGYTF.

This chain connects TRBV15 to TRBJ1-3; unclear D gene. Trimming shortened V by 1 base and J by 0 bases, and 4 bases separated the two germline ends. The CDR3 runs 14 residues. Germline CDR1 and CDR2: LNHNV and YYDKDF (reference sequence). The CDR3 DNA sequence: TGTGCCACCAGCAGAGGACACTCTGGAAACACCATATATTTT. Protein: CATSRGHSGNTIYF.

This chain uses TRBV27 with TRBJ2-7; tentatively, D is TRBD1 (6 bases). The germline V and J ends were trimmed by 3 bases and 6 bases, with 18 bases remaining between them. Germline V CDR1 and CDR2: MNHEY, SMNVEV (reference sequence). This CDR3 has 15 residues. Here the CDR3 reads CASSLVLSGVFEQYF. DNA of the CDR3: TGTGCCAGCAGTTTGGTACTCTCAGGGGTGTTCGAGCAGTACTTC.

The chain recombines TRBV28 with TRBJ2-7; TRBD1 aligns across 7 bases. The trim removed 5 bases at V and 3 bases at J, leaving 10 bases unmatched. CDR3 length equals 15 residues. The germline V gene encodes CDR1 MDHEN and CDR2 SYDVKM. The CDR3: CASSPIGQALYEQYF. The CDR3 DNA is TGTGCCAGCAGTCCCATCGGACAGGCCCTCTACGAGCAGTACTTC. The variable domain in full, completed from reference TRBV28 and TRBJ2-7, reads DVKVTQSSRYLVKRTGEKVFLECVQDMDHENMFWYRQDPGLGLRLIYFSYDVKMKEKGDIPEGYSVSREKKERFSLILESASTNQTSMYLCASSPIGQALYEQYFGPGTRLTVT.

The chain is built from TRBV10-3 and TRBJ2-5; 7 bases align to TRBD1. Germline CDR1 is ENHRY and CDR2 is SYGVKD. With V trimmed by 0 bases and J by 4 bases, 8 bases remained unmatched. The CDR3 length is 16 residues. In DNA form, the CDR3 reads TGTGCCATCAGTGAGTCGGGTAGAGGGGGCGGAGAGACCCAGTACTTC. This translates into CAISESGRGGGETQYF.